The TCR beta chain described here comes from a study of T cell responses to AZD1222 COVID-19 vaccine. The count of this clone is one. Its matching antigen is unknown. Generated by immunoSEQ multiplex PCR, the TCRdb table keeps only in-frame clones and is missing some. The table records around 72,000 clones, around 90% of them present only once. There are 16 residues in the CDR3. The V gene's germline CDR1 is SGHRS and CDR2 YFSETQ. The V gene end was trimmed by 4 bases and the J gene end by 0 bases; junction bases not matched to a gene: 5. Overall study results and limits: Donors skewed white British and female; clonal diversity was possibly underestimated. Increased Spike-specific TCR breadth and depth were observed after two AZD1222 doses. The repertoires were collected only after the peak T cell response.

This specimen consisted of peripheral blood, obtained on day 0 of AZD1222 vaccination. The genes are TRBV5-1 and TRBJ1-3; 9 bases fit TRBD1. This receptor was taken from an adult in good health. CDR3: CASSPDRGNSGNTIYF. The DNA for the CDR3 is TGCGCCAGCAGCCCGGACAGGGGAAACTCTGGAAACACCATATATTTT.